These T cell receptor beta chains were read from a single sample in a study of spatial heterogeneity in lung cancer. TCRdb reanalysed the 5' RACE reads using MiXCR and keeps one entry per CDR3 protein. Found here are approximately 25,000 distinct CDR3 sequences, about 3.3% of them singletons; the top ten hold 29%. The sample consisted of PBMCs, taken at surgery. The receptor set was obtained from a female donor with early-stage non-small cell lung cancer. CDR3s include the opening cysteine and the closing phenylalanine or tryptophan. Each record gives: V gene, J gene, CDR3 protein.

TRBV4-1,TRBJ2-7,CASSQGTGVYEQYF
TRBV5-1,TRBJ2-2,CASSLTASVTGELFF
TRBV5-1,TRBJ2-1,CASSPDSIYNEQFF
TRBV6-2/TRBV6-3,TRBJ2-5,CASRQPGPTTETQYF
TRBV10-3,TRBJ2-3,CAISVVAGGDTQYF
TRBV5-6,TRBJ2-1,CASSPGTEQFF
TRBV27,TRBJ2-7,CASSLWREGEQYF
TRBV7-3,TRBJ2-1,CASSLSGPGNEQFF
TRBV2,TRBJ2-5,CASSEGLGETQYF
TRBV4-1,TRBJ2-1,CASSQVDEQFF
TRBV23-1,TRBJ2-1,CASSLPTSGRDSYNEQFF
TRBV27,TRBJ2-3,CASSERSADTQYF
TRBV7-9,TRBJ2-1,CASTLTSGNNEQFF
TRBV28,TRBJ1-6,CASSFSGAPNSPLHF
TRBV6-1,TRBJ2-3,CASIGLARRTDTQYF
TRBV7-9,TRBJ1-1,CASSIDSLWNTEAFF
TRBV5-1,TRBJ2-3,CASSLGQSTDTQYF
TRBV25-1,TRBJ2-7,CASSEFTGTHEQYF
TRBV9,TRBJ1-1,CASSPHVGFTNTEAFF
TRBV11-2,TRBJ2-6,CASSLGASWANVLTF
TRBV9,TRBJ2-4,CASSVASWETKNIQYF
TRBV7-9,TRBJ1-6,CASSPGGGPYNSPLHF
TRBV28,TRBJ1-1,CASSLRVTEAFF
TRBV5-1,TRBJ2-2,CASRLGAQNTGELFF
TRBV20-1,TRBJ1-5,CSASAGHSNQPQHF
TRBV27,TRBJ2-7,CASSLTVGEQYF
TRBV7-6,TRBJ2-5,CASSAEGEETQYF
TRBV3-1,TRBJ2-7,CASSQTLTGSEQYF
TRBV27,TRBJ1-5,CASSLVSSGRGHQPQHF
TRBV12-3/TRBV12-4,TRBJ2-2,CASSLRWAGELFF
TRBV12-3/TRBV12-4,TRBJ2-2,CASSARLVHNTGELFF
TRBV15,TRBJ1-5,CATSRQTYRGEDQPQHF
TRBV6-1,TRBJ2-1,CASSGATFGHEQFF
TRBV28,TRBJ2-7,CASSSTGEVKQYF
TRBV29-1,TRBJ2-5,CSVEVPGQETQYF
TRBV5-8,TRBJ1-5,CASSLGGQRNQPQHF
TRBV3-1,TRBJ2-7,CASSQDSGRRGYEQYF
TRBV6-2/TRBV6-3,TRBJ2-7,CASSYRGSSYEQYF
TRBV7-2,TRBJ1-5,CASSPYGVNQPQHF
TRBV9,TRBJ1-6,CASSPQDMTPRGSPLHF
TRBV7-2,TRBJ2-2,CASSISGVNTGELFF
TRBV11-2,TRBJ2-7,CASSLAQGPYEQYF
TRBV6-2/TRBV6-3,TRBJ2-7,CASSYGWAQRYEQYF
TRBV7-9,TRBJ1-4,CASSLGGQGGAGNEKLFF
TRBV5-1,TRBJ1-2,CASSLAPPQDLGTYGYTF
TRBV20-1,TRBJ2-7,CSARAGGSYEQYF
TRBV2,TRBJ2-1,CASREEVGSYNEQFF
TRBV3-1,TRBJ1-5,CASSAQGNQPQHF
TRBV7-8,TRBJ2-7,CASSPGGEQYF
TRBV19,TRBJ1-1,CASSGGGLTEAFF
TRBV9,TRBJ1-5,CASSVGSAPNQPQHF
TRBV7-9,TRBJ2-2,CASSLGLFNTGELFF
TRBV28,TRBJ1-2,CASSLGQGYGYTF
TRBV7-8,TRBJ2-1,CASSLGGTRNNEQFF
TRBV6-1,TRBJ2-3,CASSDNPTDTQYF
TRBV10-3,TRBJ2-7,CAIRDNYEQYF
TRBV28,TRBJ2-3,CAIAALSLPYPSSTDTQYF
TRBV20-1,TRBJ2-7,CSASASTYEQYF
TRBV7-3,TRBJ2-7,CASSLGISYEQYF
TRBV20-1,TRBJ2-3,CSAQTSGIIDTQYF